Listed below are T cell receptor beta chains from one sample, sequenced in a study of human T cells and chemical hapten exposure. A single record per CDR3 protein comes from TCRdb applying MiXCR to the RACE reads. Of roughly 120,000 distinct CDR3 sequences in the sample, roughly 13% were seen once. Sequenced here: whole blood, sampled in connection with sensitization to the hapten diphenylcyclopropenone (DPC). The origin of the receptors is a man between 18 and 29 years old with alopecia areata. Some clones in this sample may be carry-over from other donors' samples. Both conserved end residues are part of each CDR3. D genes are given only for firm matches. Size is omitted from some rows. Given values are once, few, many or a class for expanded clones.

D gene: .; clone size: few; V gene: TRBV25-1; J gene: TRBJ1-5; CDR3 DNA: TGTGCCACTCGACAGACCAATCAGCCCCAGCATTTT; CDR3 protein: CATRQTNQPQHF
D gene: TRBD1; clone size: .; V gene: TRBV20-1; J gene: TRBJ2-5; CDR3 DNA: TGCAGTGCTTCTCCAATGGACAGGGGGCTCCAAGAGACCCAGTACTTC; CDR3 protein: CSASPMDRGLQETQYF
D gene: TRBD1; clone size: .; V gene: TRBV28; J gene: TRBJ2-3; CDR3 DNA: TGTGCCAGCAGTTTATGGACAGGGGTGGATACGCAGTATTTT; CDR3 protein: CASSLWTGVDTQYF
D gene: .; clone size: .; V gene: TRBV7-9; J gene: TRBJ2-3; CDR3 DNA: TGTGCCAGCAGCTCACGGGGGACAGAGCTCACAGATACGCAGTATTTT; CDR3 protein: CASSSRGTELTDTQYF
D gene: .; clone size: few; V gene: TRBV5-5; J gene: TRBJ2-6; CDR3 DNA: TGTGCCAGCAGCTTGTTGGACTCTGGGGCCAACGTCCTGACTTTC; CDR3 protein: CASSLLDSGANVLTF
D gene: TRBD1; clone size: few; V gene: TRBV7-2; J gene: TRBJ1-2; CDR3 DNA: TGTGCCAGCAGCTCAATACAGGGGTTGCATGGCTACACCTTC; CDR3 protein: CASSSIQGLHGYTF
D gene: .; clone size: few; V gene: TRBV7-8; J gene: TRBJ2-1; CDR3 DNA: TGTGCCAGCAGCGCACAATGGGACTCCTACAATGAGCAGTTCTTC; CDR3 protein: CASSAQWDSYNEQFF
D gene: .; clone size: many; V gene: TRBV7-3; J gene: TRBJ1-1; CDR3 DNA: TGTGCCAGCAGCTTAAACTTAGGAGGTAACACTGAAGCTTTCTTT; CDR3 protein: CASSLNLGGNTEAFF
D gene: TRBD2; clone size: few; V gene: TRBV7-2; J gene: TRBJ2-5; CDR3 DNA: TGTGCCAGCAGCTTAACTTGGGCTAGCGGGGGGGAGACCCAGTACTTC; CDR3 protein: CASSLTWASGGETQYF
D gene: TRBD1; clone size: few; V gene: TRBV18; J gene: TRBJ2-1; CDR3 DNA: TGTGCCAGCTCACCTAGGAGGACAGGGGTTACGGGGGCAGTCTACAATGAGCAGTTCTTC; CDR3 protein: CASSPRRTGVTGAVYNEQFF
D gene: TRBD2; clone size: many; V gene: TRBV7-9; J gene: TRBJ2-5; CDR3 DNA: TGTGCCAGCAGCCCCTGGACTAGCGGGGGGGCAGGAGAGACCCAGTACTTC; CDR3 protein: CASSPWTSGGAGETQYF
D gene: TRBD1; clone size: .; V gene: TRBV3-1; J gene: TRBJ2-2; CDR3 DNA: TGTGCCAGCAGCCAGAGGACAGGGAGAGGTACCGGGGAGCTGTTTTTT; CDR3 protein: CASSQRTGRGTGELFF
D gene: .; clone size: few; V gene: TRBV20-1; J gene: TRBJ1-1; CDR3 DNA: TGCAGTGCTAAATCAGGGGACACTGAAGCTTTCTTT; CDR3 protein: CSAKSGDTEAFF
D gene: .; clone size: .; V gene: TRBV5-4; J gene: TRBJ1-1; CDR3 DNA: TGTGCCAGCAGCTGGGCCGGCGGTTTTGAAGCTTTCTTT; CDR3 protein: CASSWAGGFEAFF
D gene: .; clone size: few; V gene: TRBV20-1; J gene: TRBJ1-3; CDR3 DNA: TGCAGTGCTAGAGATCATACAGCTTCTGGAAACACCATATATTTT; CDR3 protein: CSARDHTASGNTIYF
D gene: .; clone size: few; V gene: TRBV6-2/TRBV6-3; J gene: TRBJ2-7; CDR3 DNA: TGTGCCAGCAGCAATACCTACGAGCAGTACTTC; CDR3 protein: CASSNTYEQYF
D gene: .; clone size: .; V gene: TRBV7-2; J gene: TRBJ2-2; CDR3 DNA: TGTGCCAGCAGCTTATTCTTCGGGGAGCTGTTTTTT; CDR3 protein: CASSLFFGELFF
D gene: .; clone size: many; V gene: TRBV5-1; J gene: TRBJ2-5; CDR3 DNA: TGCGCCAGCAGGCGGCCCAGCTCAGGAATGATAGAGACCCAGTACTTC; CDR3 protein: CASRRPSSGMIETQYF
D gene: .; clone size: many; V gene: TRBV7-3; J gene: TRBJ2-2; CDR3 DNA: TGTGCCAGCAGCTTAACGAAGGGGGGCCCGAACACCGGGGAGCTGTTTTTT; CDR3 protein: CASSLTKGGPNTGELFF
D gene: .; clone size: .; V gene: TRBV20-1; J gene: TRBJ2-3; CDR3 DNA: TGCAGTGCTGCTCCTTACCTGACCGGGACTTACTCCTATACGCAGTATTTT; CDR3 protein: CSAAPYLTGTYSYTQYF
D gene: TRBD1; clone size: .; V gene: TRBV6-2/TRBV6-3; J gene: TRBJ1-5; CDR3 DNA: TGTGCCAGCAGACGCGACGGGACAGGAGAGAATCAGCCCCAGCATTTT; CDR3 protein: CASRRDGTGENQPQHF
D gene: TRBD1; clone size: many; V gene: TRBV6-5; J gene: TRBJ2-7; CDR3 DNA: TGTGCCAGCAGTTCTCACGAAGGGGACAGGGGGCAAGAGCAGTACTTC; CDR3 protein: CASSSHEGDRGQEQYF
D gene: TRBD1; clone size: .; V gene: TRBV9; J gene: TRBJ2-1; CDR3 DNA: TGTGCCAGCAGCCCGAGGACAGGCCCCGGCTTTGTCTTC; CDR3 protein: CASSPRTGPGFVF
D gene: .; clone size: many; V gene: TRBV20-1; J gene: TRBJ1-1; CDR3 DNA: TGCAGTGCTAGTCATATCCGATCGGGCAGTAACACTGAAGCTTTCTTT; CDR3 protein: CSASHIRSGSNTEAFF
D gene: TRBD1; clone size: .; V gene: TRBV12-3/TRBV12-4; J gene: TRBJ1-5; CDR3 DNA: TGTGCCAGCAGTTACGGACAGGCCCAGCATTTT; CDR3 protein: CASSYGQAQHF
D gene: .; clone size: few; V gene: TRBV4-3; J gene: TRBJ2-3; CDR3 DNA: TGCGCCAGCAGCCAAGATTGGGACCTTAGCACAGATACGCAGTATTTT; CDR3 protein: CASSQDWDLSTDTQYF
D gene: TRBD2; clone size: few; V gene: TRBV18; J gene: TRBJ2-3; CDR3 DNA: TGTGCCAGCTCACCACCGGAGGGAACTAGCGCTTACACAGATACGCAGTATTTT; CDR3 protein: CASSPPEGTSAYTDTQYF
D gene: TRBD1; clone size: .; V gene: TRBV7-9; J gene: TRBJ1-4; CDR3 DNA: TGTGCCAGCAGCTTAGTTACCGGGGGACAGCGAAATGAAAAACTGTTTTTT; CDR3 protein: CASSLVTGGQRNEKLFF
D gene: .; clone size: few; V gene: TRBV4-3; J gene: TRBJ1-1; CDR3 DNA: TGCGCCAGCAGCACCTCAAGGGAGGGAGGACCAGCTTTCTTT; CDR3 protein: CASSTSREGGPAFF
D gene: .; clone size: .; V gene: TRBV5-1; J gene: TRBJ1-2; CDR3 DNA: TGCGCCAGCAGCACACAGGGCGACTATGGCTACACCTTC; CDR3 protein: CASSTQGDYGYTF
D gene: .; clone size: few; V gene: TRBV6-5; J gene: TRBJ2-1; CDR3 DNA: TGTGCCAGCATCACCCCCGGGGGAGAGCAGTTCTTC; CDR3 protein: CASITPGGEQFF
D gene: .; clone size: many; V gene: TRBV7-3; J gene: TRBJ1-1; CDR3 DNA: TGTGCCAGCAGCTTATGGGCAGGGGCAAATGAAGCTTTCTTT; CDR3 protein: CASSLWAGANEAFF
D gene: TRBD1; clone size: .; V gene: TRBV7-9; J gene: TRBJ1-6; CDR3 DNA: TGTGCCAGCAGCTCGACAGGGGATTCACCCCTCCACTTT; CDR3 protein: CASSSTGDSPLHF
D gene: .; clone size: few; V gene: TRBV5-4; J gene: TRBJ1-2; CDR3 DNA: TGTGCCAGCAGCTTGGGCCCTAGCAGGGCTGGTGGCTACACCTTC; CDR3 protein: CASSLGPSRAGGYTF
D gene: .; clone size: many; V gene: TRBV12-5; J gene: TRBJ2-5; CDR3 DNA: TGTGCTAGTGGTCTCTCATGGGAGACCCAGTACTTC; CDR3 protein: CASGLSWETQYF
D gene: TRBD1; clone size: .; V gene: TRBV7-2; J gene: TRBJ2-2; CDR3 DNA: TGTGCCAGCAGCTGGGGGACAGGGCCGGCCGGGGAGCTGTTTTTT; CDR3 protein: CASSWGTGPAGELFF
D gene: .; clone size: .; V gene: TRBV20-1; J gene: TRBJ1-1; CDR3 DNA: TGCAGTGCTAGAGAACTTTCAGGGTTCCGGGGGGTGAGCACTGAAGCTTTCTTT; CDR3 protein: CSARELSGFRGVSTEAFF
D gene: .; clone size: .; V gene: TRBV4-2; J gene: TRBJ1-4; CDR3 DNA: TGTGCCAGCAGCCGGGACACCGGTAATGAAAAACTGTTTTTT; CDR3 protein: CASSRDTGNEKLFF
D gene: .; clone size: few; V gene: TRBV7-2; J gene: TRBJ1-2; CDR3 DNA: TGTGCCAGCAGCTTAGTCGCACCGGGCTATGGCTACACCTTC; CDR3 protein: CASSLVAPGYGYTF
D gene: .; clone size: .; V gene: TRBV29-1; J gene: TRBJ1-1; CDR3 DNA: TGCAGCCTGCTCCGGGACCCCGGAGTGGCGAACACTGAAGCTTTCTTT; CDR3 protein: CSLLRDPGVANTEAFF
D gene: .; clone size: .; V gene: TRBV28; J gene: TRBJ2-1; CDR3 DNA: TGTGCCAGCACACGTTCTTTCCCGCCCTACAATGAGCAGTTCTTC; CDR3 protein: CASTRSFPPYNEQFF
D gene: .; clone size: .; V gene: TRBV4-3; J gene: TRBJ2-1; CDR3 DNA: TGCGCCAGCAGCCAAGGTTCCCCACGCGGGGACAATGAGCAGTTCTTC; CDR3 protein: CASSQGSPRGDNEQFF
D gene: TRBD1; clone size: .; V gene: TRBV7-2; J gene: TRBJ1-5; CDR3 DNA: TGTGCCAGCAGCTGGGGGACAGGGGGCATAGGTCAGCCCCAGCATTTT; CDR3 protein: CASSWGTGGIGQPQHF